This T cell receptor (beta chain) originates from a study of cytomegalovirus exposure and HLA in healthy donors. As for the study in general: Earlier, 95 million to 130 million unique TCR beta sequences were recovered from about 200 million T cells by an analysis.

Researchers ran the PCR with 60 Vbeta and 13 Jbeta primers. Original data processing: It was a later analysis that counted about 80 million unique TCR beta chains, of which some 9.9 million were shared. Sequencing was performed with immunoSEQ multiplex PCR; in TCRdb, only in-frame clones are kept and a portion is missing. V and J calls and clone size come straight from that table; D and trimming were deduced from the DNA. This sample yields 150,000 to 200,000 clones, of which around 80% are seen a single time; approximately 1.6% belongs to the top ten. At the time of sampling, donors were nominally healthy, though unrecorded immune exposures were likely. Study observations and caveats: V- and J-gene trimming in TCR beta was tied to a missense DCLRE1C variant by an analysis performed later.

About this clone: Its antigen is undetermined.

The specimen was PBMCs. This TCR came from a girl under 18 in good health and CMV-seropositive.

CDR3 sequence: CASSREGGAADTQYF. The CDR3 DNA sequence: TGTGCCAGTAGCCGGGAAGGGGGCGCGGCAGATACGCAGTATTTT. This chain connects TRBV19 to TRBJ2-3, with 7 nucleotides matching TRBD1. J was trimmed by 4 bases and V by 6 bases; bases with no gene match: 10. Germline CDR1 is LNHDA and CDR2 is SQIVND (reference sequence). The CDR3 is 15 residues long.